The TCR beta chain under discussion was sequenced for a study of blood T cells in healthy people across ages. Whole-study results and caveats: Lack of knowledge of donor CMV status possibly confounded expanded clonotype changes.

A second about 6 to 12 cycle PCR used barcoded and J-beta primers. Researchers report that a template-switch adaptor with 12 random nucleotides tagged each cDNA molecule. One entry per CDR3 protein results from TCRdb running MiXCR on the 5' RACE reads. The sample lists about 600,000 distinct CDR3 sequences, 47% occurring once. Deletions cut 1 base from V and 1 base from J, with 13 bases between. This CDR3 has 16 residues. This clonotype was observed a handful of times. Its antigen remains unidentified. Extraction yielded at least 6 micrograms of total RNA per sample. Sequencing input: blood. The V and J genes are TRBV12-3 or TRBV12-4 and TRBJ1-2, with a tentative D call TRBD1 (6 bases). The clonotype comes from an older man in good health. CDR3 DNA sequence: TGTGCCAGCAGTTTAGGGGGAGGGGGTGGTAACTATGGCTACACCTTC. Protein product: CASSLGGGGGNYGYTF.